Presented here are 12 T cell receptor beta chains from one specimen sequenced in a study of TIL therapy for anti-PD-1-resistant metastatic lung cancer. Sequencing used immunoSEQ v3. The table came from immunoSEQ multiplex PCR; TCRdb's copy has only in-frame clones and leaves some out. The sample shows 8,500 to 9,500 clones, 76% of them seen only once. Time point denoted: pre-treatment sample, taken before nivolumab and TIL therapy. Most excised metastases sampled were pleural nodules or supraclavicular lymph nodes. The sample consisted of tumor tissue, taken at baseline. These receptors all come from a person between 25 and 79 years old with non-small cell lung cancer.

This clone showed up just once. The chain employs TRBV7-2 and TRBJ2-7, with D perhaps being TRBD1 or TRBD2 (7 bases each). Trimming pared 5 bases from V and 4 bases from J, leaving 15 bases between. The germline gives CDR1 SGHTA, CDR2 FQGNSA. This CDR3 region has 14 residues. The CDR3 loop reads CASSPGGGQYEQYF. The CDR3 DNA reads as TGTGCCAGCAGCCCAGGGGGGGGGCAGTACGAGCAGTACTTC.

The chain joins TRBV7-8 to TRBJ2-1; the D gene could be TRBD1 or TRBD2 (6 bases each). V gave up 0 bases and J gave up 6 bases, with 21 bases separating them. The CDR3 consists of 18 residues. In germline, CDR1 is SGHVS, CDR2 FQNEAQ. CDR3 loop: CASSLARAGVGRGNEQFF. The CDR3, as DNA: TGTGCCAGCAGCTTAGCGAGGGCAGGGGTCGGGAGAGGCAATGAGCAGTTCTTC.

The chain recombines TRBV29-1 with TRBJ2-1, with 11 bases fitting TRBD2. The CDR3 contains 15 residues. The trim removed 6 bases at V and 4 bases at J, leaving 8 bases unmatched. Germline CDR1 SQVTM, CDR2 ANQGSEA. CDR3 in amino acids: CSVEGLAERYNEQFF. The CDR3 bases are TGCAGCGTCGAGGGACTAGCGGAGAGATACAATGAGCAGTTCTTC.

The J gene is TRBJ1-1, the V gene TRBV18; D remains unclear. Trimming pared 3 bases from V and 3 bases from J, leaving 8 bases between. Germline V gene data show CDR1 as KGHSH and CDR2 as LQKENI. This CDR3 region has 13 residues. The CDR3 loop reads CASSPVEYTEAFF. CDR3 sequence (DNA): TGTGCCAGCTCACCCGTAGAGTACACTGAAGCTTTCTTT.

The rearrangement uses TRBV4-3 and TRBJ2-7, with D possibly being TRBD1 (5 bases). The CDR3 has 16 amino acids. CDR1 is LGHNA, CDR2 YSLEER, per germline. V dropped 1 base and J dropped 3 bases, with 16 bases sitting between them. The chain's CDR3 is CASSQGFLAGIYEQYF. The CDR3 coding sequence is TGCGCCAGCAGCCAAGGGTTTTTGGCAGGGATCTACGAGCAGTACTTC.

This clone was seen only a few times. The chain employs TRBV2 and TRBJ1-1; D is unclear. CDR1 and CDR2 from the germline V gene are SNHLY and FYNNEI. The CDR3 contains 13 residues. The V end was cut by 8 bases, the J end by 1 base, with 11 bases between. DNA for the CDR3: TGTGCCAGCCAAGTACGGAAGAACACTGAAGCTTTCTTT. Translation gives CASQVRKNTEAFF. The full variable domain, rest sourced from reference TRBV2 and TRBJ1-1, is EPEVTQTPSHQVTQMGQEVILRCVPISNHLYFYWYRQILGQKVEFLVSFYNNEISEKSEIFDDQFSVERPDGSNFTLKIRSTKLEDSAMYFCASQVRKNTEAFFGQGTRLTVV.

This sequence joins TRBV11-3 and TRBJ2-7, with TRBD1 matching over 9 bases. This CDR3 region has 15 residues. V gave up 1 base and J gave up 2 bases; unmatched junction bases: 3. Germline values: CDR1 SGHNT, CDR2 YENEEA. CDR3 sequence: CASSLAGQGPYEQYF. For the CDR3, the DNA is TGTGCCAGCAGCTTAGCGGGACAGGGACCCTACGAGCAGTACTTC.

The chain carries TRBV5-1 and TRBJ1-5; no reliable D call. Trimming took off 0 bases at V and 2 bases at J, with 9 bases between the two ends. The CDR3 has 15 residues. In germline, CDR1 is SGHRS, CDR2 YFSETQ. The chain's CDR3 is CASSLVPGGNQPQHF. The CDR3 bases are TGCGCCAGCAGCTTGGTCCCGGGTGGCAATCAGCCCCAGCATTTT.

V is TRBV7-2 and J is TRBJ2-7, with a possible D match to TRBD1 (6 bases). This CDR3 comprises 14 residues. V was shortened by 3 bases and J by 3 bases, with 12 bases between the two germline ends. Germline CDR1 is SGHTA and CDR2 is FQGNSA. DNA for the CDR3: TGTGCCAGCAGCTTTACCTCAGGGGACTACGAGCAGTACTTC. It codes for CASSFTSGDYEQYF.

The chain links TRBV19 to TRBJ1-2; 7 positions agree with TRBD1. Looked up from germline, CDR1 is LNHDA and CDR2 is SQIVND (reference sequence). The CDR3 runs 16 residues. V gave up 7 bases and J gave up 2 bases; unmatched junction bases: 13. The CDR3 region has the DNA TGTGCCAGTACTTCTGGGACAGCCACTATCAACTATGGCTACACCTTC. Amino acid sequence: CASTSGTATINYGYTF.

This rearrangement joins TRBV5-4 to TRBJ1-2; 8 bases match TRBD1. V was clipped by 6 bases and J by 7 bases; unmatched bases: 14. The germline V gene encodes CDR1 SGHNT and CDR2 YYREEE (reference sequence). The CDR3 totals 15 residues. CDR3 in amino acids: CASTTPRTGRFGYTF. CDR3 nucleotide sequence: TGTGCCAGCACCACCCCCCGGACAGGGAGGTTTGGCTACACCTTC.

This chain uses TRBV30 with TRBJ1-5, with D maybe TRBD1 (6 bases). The CDR3 contains 13 residues. The ends were cut back, 4 bases at V and 3 bases at J, with 10 bases in the middle. Germline lookup yields CDR1 GTSNPN and CDR2 SVGIG (reference sequence). The CDR3 protein is CAWKGQLNQPQHF. The CDR3 DNA sequence: TGTGCCTGGAAAGGACAGCTCAATCAGCCCCAGCATTTT.